Below, 18 T cell receptor beta chains from the same sample are listed, as sequenced in a study of human T cells and chemical hapten exposure. Time point in this sample: patch test 3, about 24 weeks after DPC sensitization. The treatment is: therapeutic diphenylcyclopropenone sensitization with weekly scalp DPC. TCRdb reprocessed the RACE reads with MiXCR, giving one entry per CDR3 protein. The data hold approximately 97,000 distinct CDR3 sequences, with 27% observed a single time. The sequences come from whole blood, collected in connection with sensitization to the hapten diphenylcyclopropenone (DPC). These receptors came from a man aged 35-49 years with alopecia areata. Some clones in this sample may be carry-over from other donors' samples.

This clonotype was counted between two and nine times. This sequence joins TRBV6-5 and TRBJ1-5; D not resolved. The CDR3 spans 14 residues. The V and J ends lost 5 bases and 0 bases respectively, with 8 bases between them. Germline CDR1 reads MNHEY; CDR2 reads SVGAGI. The CDR3 reads CASSPLSSNQPQHF. DNA of the CDR3: TGTGCCAGCAGTCCACTGAGTAGCAATCAGCCCCAGCATTTT.

This clonotype was picked up a small number of times. CDR3 sequence: CASSPTGGRQTHEQFF. The CDR3 region has the DNA TGTGCCAGCTCACCAACGGGGGGGCGACAGACTCATGAGCAGTTCTTC. The chain employs TRBV18 and TRBJ2-1; 8 nucleotides line up with TRBD2. CDR3 length: 16 residues. The J segment lost 8 bases and the V segment lost 2 bases, leaving 11 bases of the junction unmatched. Germline CDR1 and CDR2: KGHSH and LQKENI. Filled out from reference TRBV18 and TRBJ2-1, the complete variable domain reads NAGVMQNPRHLVRRRGQEARLRCSPMKGHSHVYWYRQLPEEGLKFMVYLQKENIIDESGMPKERFSAEFPKEGPSILRIQQVVRGDSAAYFCASSPTGGRQTHEQFFGPGTRLTVL.

CDR3 region: CASSLQSSPSGANVLTF. The CDR3 coding sequence is TGTGCCAGCAGCCTACAGAGTTCCCCCTCTGGGGCCAACGTCCTGACTTTC. The rearrangement uses TRBV6-5 and TRBJ2-6; D is ambiguous. CDR1 MNHEY and CDR2 SVGAGI come from the germline V gene. With 6 bases removed from V and 0 bases from J, the gap between germline ends came to 15 bases. This CDR3 has 17 amino acids.

In its sample, this clonotype was seen a few times. V is TRBV9 and J is TRBJ2-2; maybe TRBD1 (5 bases). CDR1 and CDR2 from the germline V gene are SGDLS and YYNGEE. V was shortened by 0 bases and J by 4 bases, with 13 bases between the two germline ends. There are 16 residues in the CDR3. Here the CDR3 reads CASSVGTGGFTGELFF. DNA of the CDR3: TGTGCCAGCAGCGTAGGAACAGGCGGTTTCACCGGGGAGCTGTTTTTT.

The chain combines TRBV4-3 with TRBJ2-7; D unresolved. Looked up from germline, CDR1 is LGHNA and CDR2 is YSLEER. The CDR3 contains 14 residues. V lost 0 bases to trimming and J lost 2 bases, with 8 bases between them. CDR3 nucleotide sequence: TGCGCCAGCAGCCAAGATGTTCATACCTACGAGCAGTACTTC. This translates into CASSQDVHTYEQYF.

V gene TRBV10-1 combines with J gene TRBJ2-3, with TRBD1 matching 8 bases. From germline, CDR1 is WNHNN and CDR2 SYGVQD (reference sequence). The V gene end was trimmed by 2 bases and the J gene end by 6 bases; junction bases not matched to a gene: 10. CDR3 length: 16 amino acids. The CDR3 reads CASSEQQGGRRDTQYF. The CDR3 bases are TGCGCCAGCAGTGAGCAACAGGGGGGCCGGAGGGATACGCAGTATTTT.

The V gene is TRBV20-1, the J gene TRBJ2-5, with a tentative D call TRBD2 (5 bases). The CDR3 is 15 residues long. V gave up 1 base and J gave up 3 bases, with 15 bases separating them. Per germline, CDR1 DFQATT and CDR2 SNEGSKA (reference sequence). The CDR3 sequence: CSARVPGSAKETQYF. Here the CDR3 DNA reads TGCAGTGCTAGAGTTCCTGGGAGTGCAAAAGAGACCCAGTACTTC.

The chain employs TRBV20-1 and TRBJ2-7; D is perhaps TRBD2 (7 bases). Germline values: CDR1 DFQATT, CDR2 SNEGSKA (reference sequence). The CDR3 spans 13 residues. The V end was cut by 3 bases, the J end by 2 bases, with 11 bases between. The CDR3 loop reads CSASRGAPYEQYF. The CDR3 nucleotides are TGCAGTGCTAGCCGGGGGGCTCCCTACGAGCAGTACTTC.

The chain recombines TRBV7-2 with TRBJ2-7, with TRBD1 matching over 7 bases. CDR1 SGHTA and CDR2 FQGNSA come from the germline V gene. The CDR3 has 12 residues. V gave up 4 bases and J gave up 4 bases; unmatched junction bases: 1. In nucleotides, the CDR3 is TGTGCCAGCAGCTCACAGGGGTACGAGCAGTACTTC. Its translation is CASSSQGYEQYF.

The rearrangement links TRBV28 to TRBJ2-5; TRBD2 matches at 7 bases. Germline trimming cut 2 bases from V and 4 bases from J; bases unmatched to any gene: 4. The CDR3 consists of 14 residues. The germline gives CDR1 MDHEN, CDR2 SYDVKM. This CDR3 is CASSLLGEGETQYF. In DNA form, the CDR3 reads TGTGCCAGCAGTTTACTCGGGGAGGGAGAGACCCAGTACTTC.

This clonotype was detected only once. The junction departs from germline at one end; a sequencing error may be responsible. The rearrangement joins TRBV6-5 to TRBJ1-2; 7 nucleotides agree with TRBD1. The CDR3 is 13 amino acids. Germline CDR1 MNHEY, CDR2 SVGAGI. The DNA of the CDR3 is TGTGCCAGCAGTCGAGGGACAGCATATGGCGACACCTTC. It codes for CASSRGTAYGDTF.

J is TRBJ2-7 and V is TRBV4-2; 7 bases map to TRBD1. Losses at the gene ends were 1 base for V and 3 bases for J; bases not matched to a gene: 3. The CDR3 extends over 14 amino acids. Germline CDR1 and CDR2: LGHNA and YNFKEQ. The CDR3 sequence is CASSQGAGGYEQYF. The CDR3 nucleotides are TGTGCCAGCAGCCAAGGGGCAGGGGGCTACGAGCAGTACTTC.

This clonotype has more than one count but fewer than ten. The gene calls are TRBV27 and TRBJ2-7; TRBD1 matches 7 bases. Germline values: CDR1 MNHEY, CDR2 SMNVEV (reference sequence). The CDR3 totals 11 residues. The V segment lost 6 bases and the J segment 6 bases; nucleotides outside the gene matches: 2. CDR3 region: CASSRGSEQYF. The DNA for the CDR3 is TGTGCCAGCAGCAGGGGGTCCGAGCAGTACTTC.

This clonotype was counted only a few times. V usage is TRBV18 and J usage is TRBJ2-1; tentative D call: TRBD2 (6 bases). The CDR3 length is 15 residues. The germline CDR1 and CDR2 sequences are KGHSH and LQKENI. The V gene lost 3 bases and the J gene lost 3 bases, with 12 bases spanning the gap. For the CDR3, the DNA is TGTGCCAGCTCACCCGGGGGACGGAGCTACAATGAGCAGTTCTTC. It codes for CASSPGGRSYNEQFF.

The sample holds a few counts of this clonotype. The chain couples TRBV6-1 to TRBJ2-3; D uncertain. Germline loops: CDR1 MNHNS, CDR2 SASEGT. The CDR3 loop spans 13 amino acids. The V gene lost 2 bases and the J gene lost 10 bases, with 13 bases spanning the gap. The DNA for the CDR3 is TGTGCCAGCAGTGAATTCGGCCCCTCGGCGCAGTATTTT. Protein sequence: CASSEFGPSAQYF.

This clonotype occurred a few times. The chain recombines TRBV11-2 with TRBJ2-3; D is undetermined. CDR1 and CDR2 (germline): SGHAT, FQNNGV. V lost 1 base to trimming and J lost 2 bases, with 7 bases between them. This CDR3 comprises 14 residues. For the CDR3, the DNA is TGTGCCAGCAGCTTAGGTCAGCTCACAGATACGCAGTATTTT. It translates to CASSLGQLTDTQYF.

This clonotype was observed at least ten times. The J gene is TRBJ2-3, the V gene TRBV5-5, with D perhaps matching TRBD1 (5 bases). Germline V gene data show CDR1 as SGHKS and CDR2 as YYEKEE (reference sequence). The CDR3 spans 17 residues. Trimming cost V 1 base and J 2 bases, with 17 bases left between them. The CDR3 bases are TGTGCCAGCAGCTTGCTCCCAGGGCTTAGTCCCACAGATACGCAGTATTTT. This sequence encodes CASSLLPGLSPTDTQYF.

This clonotype was detected many times. The rearrangement uses TRBV7-2 and TRBJ2-7, with TRBD2 as a possible D gene (5 bases). CDR3 size: 13 residues. CDR1 SGHTA and CDR2 FQGNSA come from the germline V gene. Trimming cost V 2 bases and J 4 bases, with 9 bases left between them. CDR3 DNA sequence: TGTGCCAGCAGCTTAACGACGGGGTACGAGCAGTACTTC. It yields the protein CASSLTTGYEQYF.